This entry lists 12 T cell receptor beta chains sequenced from one sample in a study of cytomegalovirus exposure and HLA in healthy donors. Primers included in the PCR were 60 Vbeta and 13 Jbeta primers. Repertoires were generated with immunoSEQ multiplex PCR, while TCRdb's copy carries only in-frame clones and drops some. The table lists 150,000 to 200,000 clones, around 79% of them singletons. Input material: PBMCs. Receptor source: a woman aged 45-65 years in good health and CMV-seropositive.

The chain combines TRBV2 with TRBJ2-6; possible D gene TRBD2, 5 bases. Trimming removed 8 bases at V and 0 bases at J, with 11 bases between. The germline CDR1 and CDR2 sequences are SNHLY and FYNNEI. This CDR3 spans 15 amino acids. The CDR3 DNA reads TGTGCCAGCCACACGGGAAACTCTGGGGCCAACGTCCTGACTTTC. It translates to CASHTGNSGANVLTF. The full variable domain, its missing parts supplied by reference TRBV2 and TRBJ2-6, is EPEVTQTPSHQVTQMGQEVILRCVPISNHLYFYWYRQILGQKVEFLVSFYNNEISEKSEIFDDQFSVERPDGSNFTLKIRSTKLEDSAMYFCASHTGNSGANVLTFGAGSRLTVL.

This CDR3 reads CASSLAGGETQYF. The CDR3 nucleotides read TGTGCCAGCAGCTTGGCGGGGGGAGAGACCCAGTACTTC. This chain joins TRBV5-4 and TRBJ2-5, with 7 bases lining up with TRBD2. The CDR3 is 13 amino acids. J lost 4 bases, V lost 0 bases, and 0 bases had no gene match. In germline, CDR1 is SGHNT, CDR2 YYREEE (reference sequence). The full variable domain, its missing parts supplied by reference TRBV5-4 and TRBJ2-5, is ETGVTQSPTHLIKTRGQQVTLRCSSQSGHNTVSWYQQALGQGPQFIFQYYREEENGRGNFPPRFSGLQFPNYSSELNVNALELDDSALYLCASSLAGGETQYFGPGTRLLVL.

The sample holds a few counts of this clone. The chain couples TRBV5-6 to TRBJ2-2; weak D call: TRBD1 (5 bases). Germline CDR1 is SGHDT and CDR2 is YYEEEE. Trimming pared 4 bases from V and 2 bases from J, leaving 12 bases between. CDR3 size: 15 residues. CDR3 sequence (DNA): TGTGCCAGCAGCCGTGACAGATTCAACACCGGGGAGCTGTTTTTT. Its translation: CASSRDRFNTGELFF. The full variable domain, completed using reference TRBV5-6 and TRBJ2-2, is DAGVTQSPTHLIKTRGQQVTLRCSPKSGHDTVSWYQQALGQGPQFIFQYYEEEERQRGNFPDRFSGHQFPNYSSELNVNALLLGDSALYLCASSRDRFNTGELFFGEGSRLTVL.

V is TRBV7-2 and J is TRBJ1-2; D might be TRBD1 (6 bases). Per germline, CDR1 SGHTA and CDR2 FQGNSA. The CDR3 is made up of 16 amino acids. V was shortened by 2 bases and J by 3 bases, with 16 bases between the two germline ends. CDR3 DNA sequence: TGTGCCAGCAGCTTAAAGGCAGGGCAGGGGTACTATGGCTACACCTTC. This translates into CASSLKAGQGYYGYTF.

A few counts support this clone. The rearrangement uses TRBV13 and TRBJ2-3, with TRBD2 matching over 10 bases. This CDR3 has 18 amino acids. V gave up 5 bases and J gave up 0 bases; unmatched junction bases: 11. Germline values: CDR1 PRHDT, CDR2 FYEKMQ (reference sequence). The CDR3 coding sequence is TGTGCCAGCAGCCCGGGGGGTAGCGGGGGGCGGAGCACAGATACGCAGTATTTT. Protein product: CASSPGGSGGRSTDTQYF.

The chain links TRBV7-2 to TRBJ2-7, with 9 bases aligning to TRBD2. The J segment lost 3 bases and the V segment lost 2 bases, leaving 5 bases of the junction unmatched. The CDR3 has 15 residues. The germline V gene has CDR1 SGHTA and CDR2 FQGNSA. CDR3 bases: TGTGCCAGCAGCTTACCTAGCGGGGTAGGCTACGAGCAGTACTTC. Residues: CASSLPSGVGYEQYF.

In this sample, this clone turned up a few times. This chain connects TRBV4-1 to TRBJ1-1; 7 bases agree with TRBD1. Trimming removed 0 bases from V and 1 base from J; junction bases left unmatched: 11. CDR3 size: 18 residues. CDR1 MGHRA and CDR2 YSYEKL come from the germline V gene. DNA for the CDR3: TGCGCCAGCAGCCAAGACGACGGCAGGGGGTACCAGAACACTGAAGCTTTCTTT. This translates into CASSQDDGRGYQNTEAFF.

This clone was detected a few times. The gene calls are TRBV5-1 and TRBJ1-1; no clear D gene. Trimming removed 6 bases from V and 0 bases from J, with 18 bases in between. The CDR3 runs to 16 residues. Germline loops: CDR1 SGHRS, CDR2 YFSETQ. The CDR3 spells CASIPGVRMMNTEAFF. The CDR3 nucleotides are TGCGCCAGCATTCCCGGGGTCAGGATGATGAACACTGAAGCTTTCTTT.

This clone came up once. This chain uses TRBV6-5 with TRBJ1-5; 7 nucleotides agree with TRBD1. The CDR3 runs to 15 residues. Germline V gives CDR1 MNHEY, CDR2 SVGAGI. With V trimmed by 4 bases and J by 6 bases, 9 bases remained unmatched. DNA of the CDR3: TGTGCCAGCAGTTTCCTAGGGGGCGAGGGTCAGCCCCAGCATTTT. This translates into CASSFLGGEGQPQHF.

The chain uses TRBV5-5 and TRBJ2-7; 8 positions match TRBD2. The V gene's germline CDR1 is SGHKS and CDR2 YYEKEE (reference sequence). V was clipped by 4 bases and J by 0 bases; unmatched bases: 9. The CDR3 has 16 residues. CDR3 region: CASSLNRGGVSYEQYF. DNA of the CDR3: TGTGCCAGCAGCCTGAACCGGGGGGGCGTCTCCTACGAGCAGTACTTC.

This clone occurred a few times. The CDR3 sequence is CASSLPLWGATGRPRGSGANVLTF. In DNA form, the CDR3 reads TGTGCCAGCAGTTTACCGCTTTGGGGAGCTACAGGGCGCCCGAGGGGCTCTGGGGCCAACGTCCTGACTTTC. V and J are TRBV28 and TRBJ2-6; D may be TRBD1 (6 bases). Per germline, CDR1 MDHEN and CDR2 SYDVKM. Trimming pared 2 bases from V and 0 bases from J, leaving 32 bases between. The CDR3 consists of 24 residues.

The rearrangement joins TRBV5-1 to TRBJ2-7; 9 bases map to TRBD1. This CDR3 spans 15 amino acids. Germline CDR1 reads SGHRS; CDR2 reads YFSETQ. With 4 bases clipped from V and 9 bases from J, the junction kept 14 bases outside the gene matches. The CDR3, as DNA: TGCGCCAGCAGCACGGGACAGGGACCCCCGCCGGGGCAGTACTTC. This translates into CASSTGQGPPPGQYF.